What follows are 4 T cell receptor beta chains derived from one specimen sequenced in a study of CD4 and CD8 cells across lung adenocarcinoma regions (dated by TCRdb to 2017 to 2018). Receptor libraries were prepared by PCR. Sequencing took place on a HiSeq X Ten. Using fastp trimming at Q25 and MiXCR clonotype assembly, TCRdb reanalyzed the public sequencing data and kept in-frame beta chains. Records with the same CDR3 protein are collapsed into one entry carrying the most frequent genes and DNA. The sample profile shows roughly 25,000 distinct CDR3 sequences; over 40% of them were found once. Of the sample, about 22% falls within the top ten clones. The specimen sequenced was CD4+ T cells from the center of a lung tumor. Sample cell subset or site, as interpreted from the label and publication: tumor center region. The receptors shown here come from a male donor with lung adenocarcinoma. The CD4 and CD8 labels of this study may be unreliable.

This clonotype has at least ten counts. The J gene is TRBJ2-7, the V gene TRBV11-1; maybe TRBD2 (6 bases). CDR1 is SGHAT and CDR2 is FQDESV in the germline V gene (reference sequence). Trimming pared 2 bases from V and 3 bases from J, leaving 14 bases between. The CDR3 length is 15 residues. CDR3 nucleotide sequence: TGTGCCAGCAGCTTAACGGGAGACAATTACTACGAGCAGTACTTC. Translation gives CASSLTGDNYYEQYF.

The chain recombines TRBV11-2 with TRBJ2-3; weak D call: TRBD2 (6 bases). CDR1 SGHAT and CDR2 FQNNGV come from the germline V gene. V lost 1 base and J lost 0, with 11 bases in between. This CDR3 has 16 residues. CDR3 sequence: CASSLGLATSTDTQYF. The CDR3 DNA is TGTGCCAGCAGCTTAGGCCTAGCGACTAGCACAGATACGCAGTATTTT.

CDR3 bases: TGTGCCAGCAGCGGGACAAAATATGGCTACACCTTC. Translation: CASSGTKYGYTF. V and J are TRBV9 and TRBJ1-2, with D possibly TRBD1 on 5 matching bases. The V gene's germline CDR1 is SGDLS and CDR2 YYNGEE. Deletions cut 3 bases from V and 5 bases from J, with 8 bases between. CDR3 size: 12 residues.

J is TRBJ2-4 and V is TRBV27; the D gene could be TRBD1 or TRBD2 (5 bases each). V shed 6 bases and J shed 12 bases, with 21 bases lying between them. The CDR3 has 14 amino acids. Germline lookup yields CDR1 MNHEY and CDR2 SMNVEV (reference sequence). For the CDR3, the DNA is TGTGCCAGCAGGGGGACGTGGGCCACAGATACTCAGTACTTC. It yields the protein CASRGTWATDTQYF.